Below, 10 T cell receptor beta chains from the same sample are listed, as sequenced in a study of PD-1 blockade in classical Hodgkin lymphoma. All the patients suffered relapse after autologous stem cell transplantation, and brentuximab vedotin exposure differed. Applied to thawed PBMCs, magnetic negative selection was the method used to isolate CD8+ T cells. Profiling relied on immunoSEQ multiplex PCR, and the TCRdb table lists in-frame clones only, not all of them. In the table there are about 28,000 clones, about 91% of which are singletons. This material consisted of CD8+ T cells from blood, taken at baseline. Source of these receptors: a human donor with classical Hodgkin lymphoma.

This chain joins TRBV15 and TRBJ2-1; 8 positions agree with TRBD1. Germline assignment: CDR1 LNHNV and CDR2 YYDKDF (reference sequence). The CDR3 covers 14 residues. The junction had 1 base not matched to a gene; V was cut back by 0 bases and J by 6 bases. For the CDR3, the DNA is TGTGCCACCAGCAGAGATGGGACAGGCAATGAGCAGTTCTTC. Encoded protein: CATSRDGTGNEQFF.

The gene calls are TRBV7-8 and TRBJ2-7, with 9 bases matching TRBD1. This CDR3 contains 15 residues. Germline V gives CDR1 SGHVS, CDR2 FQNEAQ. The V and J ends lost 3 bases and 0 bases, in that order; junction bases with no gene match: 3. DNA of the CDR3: TGTGCCAGCAGCTTCTGGGACAGGGTCTCCTACGAGCAGTACTTC. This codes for CASSFWDRVSYEQYF.

DNA of the CDR3: TGTGCCAGCAGCGAAGAGGCCACTGGGGATACGCAGTATTTT. This encodes CASSEEATGDTQYF. V gene TRBV7-6 combines with J gene TRBJ2-3, with D hard to call. The CDR3 extends over 14 amino acids. V dropped 5 bases and J dropped 6 bases, with 15 bases sitting between them. CDR1 and CDR2 from the germline V gene are SGHVS and FNYEAQ.

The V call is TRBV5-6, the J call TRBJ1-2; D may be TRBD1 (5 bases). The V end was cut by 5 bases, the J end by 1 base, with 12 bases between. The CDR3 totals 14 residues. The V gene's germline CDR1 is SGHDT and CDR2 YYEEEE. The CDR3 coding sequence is TGTGCCAGCAGTTTCGGGGGAAGTAACTATGGCTACACCTTC. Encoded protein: CASSFGGSNYGYTF.

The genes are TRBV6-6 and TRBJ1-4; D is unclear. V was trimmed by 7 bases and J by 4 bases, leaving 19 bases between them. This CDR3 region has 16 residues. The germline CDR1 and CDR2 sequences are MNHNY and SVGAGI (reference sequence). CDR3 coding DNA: TGTGCCAGCACACTGACTCCGGGCCCCGTTAATGAAAAACTGTTTTTT. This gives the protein CASTLTPGPVNEKLFF.

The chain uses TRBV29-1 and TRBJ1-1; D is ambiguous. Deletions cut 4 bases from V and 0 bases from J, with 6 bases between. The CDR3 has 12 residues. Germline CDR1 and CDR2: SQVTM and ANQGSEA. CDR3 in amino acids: CSVGTMNTEAFF. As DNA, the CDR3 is TGCAGCGTTGGGACCATGAACACTGAAGCTTTCTTT.

For the CDR3, the DNA is TGTGCTAGTGGTTTGGCAAGCCAGAGGTGGGCTGAAAAACTGTTTTTT. Protein: CASGLASQRWAEKLFF. The chain uses TRBV12-5 and TRBJ1-4; D is uncertain. Trimming cost V 1 base and J 7 bases, with 16 bases left between them. The CDR3 spans 16 residues. Germline CDR1 LGHNT, CDR2 FRNRAP.

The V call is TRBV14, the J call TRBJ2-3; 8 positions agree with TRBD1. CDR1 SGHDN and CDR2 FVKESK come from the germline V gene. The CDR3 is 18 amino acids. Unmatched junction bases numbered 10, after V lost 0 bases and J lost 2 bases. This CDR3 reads CASSQDLDRGAHTDTQYF. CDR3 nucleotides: TGTGCCAGCAGCCAAGATCTCGACAGGGGAGCGCACACAGATACGCAGTATTTT.

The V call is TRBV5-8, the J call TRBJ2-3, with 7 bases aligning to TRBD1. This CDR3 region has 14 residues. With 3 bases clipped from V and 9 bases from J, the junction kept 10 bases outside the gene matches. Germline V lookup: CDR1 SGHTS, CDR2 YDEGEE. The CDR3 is CASSSPLGGGTQYF. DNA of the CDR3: TGTGCCAGCAGCTCTCCCCTAGGGGGCGGGACGCAGTATTTT. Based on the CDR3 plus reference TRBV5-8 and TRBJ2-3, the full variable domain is EAGVTQSPTHLIKTRGQQATLRCSPISGHTSVYWYQQALGLGLQFLLWYDEGEERNRGNFPPRFSGRQFPNYSSELNVNALELEDSALYLCASSSPLGGGTQYFGPGTRLTVL.

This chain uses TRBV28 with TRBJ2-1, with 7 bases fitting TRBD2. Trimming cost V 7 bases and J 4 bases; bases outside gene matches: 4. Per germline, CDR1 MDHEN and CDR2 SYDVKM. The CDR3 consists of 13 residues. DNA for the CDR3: TGTGCCAGCACCATGGGGGGGTACAATGAGCAGTTCTTC. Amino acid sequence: CASTMGGYNEQFF.